The present T cell receptor (beta chain) was sequenced within a study of response to subunit inactivated influenza vaccine. Concerning this clonotype itself: No antigen is known for it.

CDR3 length equals 16 residues. CDR1 and CDR2 (germline): SGHTA, FQGNSA. The V and J ends lost 2 bases and 1 base respectively, with 12 bases between them. Broader study findings: Authors suggested each seasonal flu vaccination may recruit only limited numbers of new T cells.

One entry per CDR3 protein, called by TCRdb with MiXCR from the RT-PCR reads. The repertoire holds under 750,000 distinct CDR3 sequences, with 12% as singletons. This specimen consisted of PBMCs from blood, obtained on the day of vaccination. The sequence was obtained from a man aged 45-65 years who received an inactivated influenza vaccine. The chain is built from TRBV7-2 and TRBJ2-1; D is perhaps TRBD2 (5 bases). CDR3 loop: CASSLSGRGSYNEQFF. In DNA form, the CDR3 reads TGTGCCAGCAGCTTAAGTGGGAGAGGGTCCTACAATGAGCAGTTCTTC.